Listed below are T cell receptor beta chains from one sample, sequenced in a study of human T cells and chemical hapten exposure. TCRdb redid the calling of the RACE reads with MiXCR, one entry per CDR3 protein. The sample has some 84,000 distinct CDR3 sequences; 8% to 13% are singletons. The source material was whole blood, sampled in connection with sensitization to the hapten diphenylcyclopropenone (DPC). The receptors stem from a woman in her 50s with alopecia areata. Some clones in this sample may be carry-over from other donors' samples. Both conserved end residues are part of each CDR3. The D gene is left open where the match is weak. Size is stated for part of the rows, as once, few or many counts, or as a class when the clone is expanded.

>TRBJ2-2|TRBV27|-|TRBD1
TGTGCCAGCAGTAAGGGGGCAGGGACCGGGGAGCTGTTTTTT
CASSKGAGTGELFF
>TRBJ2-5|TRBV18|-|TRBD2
TGTGCCAGCTCACTCAGACTAGCGGATCAAGAGACCCAGTACTTC
CASSLRLADQETQYF
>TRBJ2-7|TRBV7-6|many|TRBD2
TGTGCCAGCAGCCACGGACTAGCGGGAGTGTACGAGCAGTACTTC
CASSHGLAGVYEQYF
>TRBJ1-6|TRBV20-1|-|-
TGCAGTGCCGGATCCGACAGGACCTATAATTCACCCCTCCACTTT
CSAGSDRTYNSPLHF
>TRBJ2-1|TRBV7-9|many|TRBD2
TGTGCCAGCAGCTTAGGACTAGCGGGAGTAGATGAGCAGTTCTTC
CASSLGLAGVDEQFF
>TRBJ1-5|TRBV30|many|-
TGTGCCTGGAGTTCGGGCAGCAATCAGCCCCAGCATTTT
CAWSSGSNQPQHF
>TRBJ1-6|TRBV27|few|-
TGTGCCAGCAGTCTTCTTAAGACAGGTTTTGGAAATTCACCCCTCCACTTT
CASSLLKTGFGNSPLHF
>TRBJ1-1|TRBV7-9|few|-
TGTGCCAGCAAGCTAGGGGGTCTCAGGAACACTGAAGCTTTCTTT
CASKLGGLRNTEAFF
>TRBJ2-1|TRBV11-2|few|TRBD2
TGTGCCAGCAGACAACTAGCGGGCCCCTACAATGAGCAGTTCTTC
CASRQLAGPYNEQFF
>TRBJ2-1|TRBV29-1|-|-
TGCAGCGTTGAGGGGGCGGGCAATGAGCAGTTCTTC
CSVEGAGNEQFF
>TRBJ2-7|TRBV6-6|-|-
TGTGCCAGCAGTCCTGGGAAAGGGGATGTCTACGAGCAGTACTTC
CASSPGKGDVYEQYF
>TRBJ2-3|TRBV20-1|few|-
TGCAGTGCTAGGCCTTGGGAGCAAGATACGCAGTATTTT
CSARPWEQDTQYF
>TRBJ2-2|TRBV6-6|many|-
TGTGCCAGCAGTTCCGACACCGGGGAGCTGTTTTTT
CASSSDTGELFF
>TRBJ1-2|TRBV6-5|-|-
TGTGCCAGCAGTTACTCCCGGGTCGATTACAGGGATGGCTACACCTTC
CASSYSRVDYRDGYTF
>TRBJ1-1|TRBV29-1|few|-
TGCAGCGCCCCGGGGGTCGGAAACACCGAAGCTTTCTTT
CSAPGVGNTEAFF
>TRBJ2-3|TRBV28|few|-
TGTGCCAGCAGTTTATTGGGGGAAGGCACAGATACGCAGTATTTT
CASSLLGEGTDTQYF
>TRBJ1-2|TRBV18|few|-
TGTGCCAGCTCACCACCTGCGGGTTATGGCTACACCTTC
CASSPPAGYGYTF
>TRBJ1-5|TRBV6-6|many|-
TGTGCCAGCATAATGGGACAATATAATAGCAATCAGCCCCAGCATTTT
CASIMGQYNSNQPQHF
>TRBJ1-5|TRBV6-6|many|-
TGTGCCAGCAGTTACTCCGGGGGTGAGGCGAGTTCCCAGCATTTT
CASSYSGGEASSQHF
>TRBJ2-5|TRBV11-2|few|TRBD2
TGTGCCAGCAGCTTCAGATGGGACTACATCCAAGAGACCCAGTACTTC
CASSFRWDYIQETQYF
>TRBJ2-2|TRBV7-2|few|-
TGTGCCAGCAGCTTGACGGGTAGCGCGAACACCGGGGAGCTGTTTTTT
CASSLTGSANTGELFF
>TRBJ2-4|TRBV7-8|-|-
TGTGCCAGCAGCTATGGGGGGACAGCTTATATAGCCAAAAACATTCAGTACTTC
CASSYGGTAYIAKNIQYF
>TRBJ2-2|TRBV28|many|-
TGTGCCATCGGGGACTCTTCCTTTGTGGACACCGGGGAGCTGTTTTTT
CAIGDSSFVDTGELFF
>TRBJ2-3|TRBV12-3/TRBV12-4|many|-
TGTGCCAGCAGTTCTCAGGACACAGATACGCAGTATTTT
CASSSQDTDTQYF
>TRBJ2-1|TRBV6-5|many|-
TGTGCCAGCAGTTACCACCCCAGCTCCTACAATGAGCAGTTCTTC
CASSYHPSSYNEQFF
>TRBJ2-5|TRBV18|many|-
TGTGCCAGCTCACGGGTCCCTAGCAGTGAAGAGACCCAGTACTTC
CASSRVPSSEETQYF
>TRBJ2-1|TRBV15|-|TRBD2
TGTGCCACCAAACCGGGACTAGCGGAAAATGAGCAGTTCTTC
CATKPGLAENEQFF
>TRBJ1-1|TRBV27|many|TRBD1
TGTGCCAGCAGACGGGTCCGGGACAGGACCAGTGAAGCTTTCTTT
CASRRVRDRTSEAFF
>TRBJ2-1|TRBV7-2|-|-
TGTGCCAGCAGCTTAGCCGCTAGCAGCTACAATGAGCAGTTCTTC
CASSLAASSYNEQFF
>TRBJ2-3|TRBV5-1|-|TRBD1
TGCGCCAGCAGCGGGGGACAGAAGGATACGCAGTATTTT
CASSGGQKDTQYF
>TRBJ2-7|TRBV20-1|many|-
TGCAGTGCTAGAGGTCCCGCCCACGAGCAGTACTTC
CSARGPAHEQYF
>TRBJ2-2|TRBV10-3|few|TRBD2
TGTGCCATTCAAGCGGGAGAGAACACCGGGGAGCTGTTTTTT
CAIQAGENTGELFF
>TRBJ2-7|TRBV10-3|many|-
TGTGCCATCAGTGCCCCTCCCCGACTCTACGAGCAGTACTTC
CAISAPPRLYEQYF
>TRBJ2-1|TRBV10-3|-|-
TGTGCCATCAGTGAGTCGAGGGCGACTACGACCAATGAGCAGTTCTTC
CAISESRATTTNEQFF
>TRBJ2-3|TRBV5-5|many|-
TGTGCCAGCAGTTTACGAACAGATACGCAGTATTTT
CASSLRTDTQYF
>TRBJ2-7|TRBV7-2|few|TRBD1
TGTGCCAGCAGCCGGACAGGGGCTACCGAGCAGTACTTC
CASSRTGATEQYF
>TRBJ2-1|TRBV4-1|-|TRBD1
TGCGCCAGCAGCCAAGATACGGGACAGGGATTCTGGGGAAACAATGAGCAGTTCTTC
CASSQDTGQGFWGNNEQFF
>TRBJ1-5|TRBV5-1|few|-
TGCGCCAGCAGCTTGGATGGCAATAGCAATCAGCCCCAGCATTTT
CASSLDGNSNQPQHF
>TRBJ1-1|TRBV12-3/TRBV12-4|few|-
TGTGCCAGCAACACATGGGAGGCGAACACTGAAGCTTTCTTT
CASNTWEANTEAFF
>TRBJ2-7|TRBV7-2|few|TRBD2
TGTGCCAGCAGGACGACTAGCGGGAGTGAGGACGAGCAGTACTTC
CASRTTSGSEDEQYF
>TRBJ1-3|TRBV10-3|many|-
TGTGCCAGCAGGAGGGGGGACTCTGGAAACACCATATATTTT
CASRRGDSGNTIYF
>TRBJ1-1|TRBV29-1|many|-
TGCAGCGTTGAACAGGGAATGAACACTGAAGCTTTCTTT
CSVEQGMNTEAFF
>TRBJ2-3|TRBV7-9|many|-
TGTGCCAGCAGAAAATCGGGGAGCACAGATACGCAGTATTTT
CASRKSGSTDTQYF
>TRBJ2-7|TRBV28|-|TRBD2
TGTGCCAGCCTGCAGACTAGCGCGAACCGTCGGTACTTC
CASLQTSANRRYF
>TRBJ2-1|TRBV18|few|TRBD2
TGTGCCAGCTCACCTCCGGGACTAGCGGGCTCCTACAATGAGCAGTTCTTC
CASSPPGLAGSYNEQFF
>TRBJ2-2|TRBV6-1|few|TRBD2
TGTGCCAGCAGTTTTGGACTAGCGGGGGCCGAAGAGCTGTTTTTT
CASSFGLAGAEELFF
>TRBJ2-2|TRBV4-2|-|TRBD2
TGTGCCAGCAGCCAAGATAGGGGGACTAGCGGATCCGGGGAGCTGTTTTTT
CASSQDRGTSGSGELFF
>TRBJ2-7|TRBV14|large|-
TGTGCCAGCAGCCAAGATAGAGGGATCGAGCAGTACTTC
CASSQDRGIEQYF
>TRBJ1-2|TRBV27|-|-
TGTGCCAGCAGTCGGAAGACTACAGGAAACTATGGCTACACCTTC
CASSRKTTGNYGYTF
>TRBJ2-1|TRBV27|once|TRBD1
TGTGCCAGCAGTGCCGGGGACAGGGGAGTCGATGAGCAGTTCTTC
CASSAGDRGVDEQFF
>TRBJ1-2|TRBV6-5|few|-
TGTGCCAGCAGATCTATAGCGTCATGGGACGACTATGGCTACACCTTC
CASRSIASWDDYGYTF
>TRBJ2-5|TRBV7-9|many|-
TGTGCCAGCAGCCCGAAAGAGACCCAGTACTTC
CASSPKETQYF
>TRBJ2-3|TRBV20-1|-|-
TGCAGTGCGGGACGAATCAGGACTACCGGACGTACTAGCACAGATACGCAGTATTTT
CSAGRIRTTGRTSTDTQYF
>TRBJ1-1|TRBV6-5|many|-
TGTGCCAGCAGCCCCTTTGGGGCGAACACTGAAGCTTTCTTT
CASSPFGANTEAFF
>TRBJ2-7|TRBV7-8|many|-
TGTGCCAGCAATAATCGCCGGGATAGGTTTTACGAGCAGTACTTC
CASNNRRDRFYEQYF
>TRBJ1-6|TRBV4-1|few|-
TGCGCCAGCAGCCAAAAATCCGGGACGGGAAGCGACTCCTATAATTCACCCCTCCACTTT
CASSQKSGTGSDSYNSPLHF
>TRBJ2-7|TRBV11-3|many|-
TGTGCCAGCAGCTTAAGTGACAGCTACGAGCAGTACTTC
CASSLSDSYEQYF
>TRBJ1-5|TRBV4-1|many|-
TGCGCCAGCAGCCAAGGACGAGCGAGAGGGGCAAATCAGCCCCAGCATTTT
CASSQGRARGANQPQHF
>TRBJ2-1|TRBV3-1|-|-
TGTGCCAGCAGCCAAACTGAGTATGAGCAGTTCTTC
CASSQTEYEQFF
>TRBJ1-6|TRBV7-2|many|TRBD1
TGTGCCAGCAGCTTACGGACAGGGACCAATTCACCCCTCCACTTT
CASSLRTGTNSPLHF